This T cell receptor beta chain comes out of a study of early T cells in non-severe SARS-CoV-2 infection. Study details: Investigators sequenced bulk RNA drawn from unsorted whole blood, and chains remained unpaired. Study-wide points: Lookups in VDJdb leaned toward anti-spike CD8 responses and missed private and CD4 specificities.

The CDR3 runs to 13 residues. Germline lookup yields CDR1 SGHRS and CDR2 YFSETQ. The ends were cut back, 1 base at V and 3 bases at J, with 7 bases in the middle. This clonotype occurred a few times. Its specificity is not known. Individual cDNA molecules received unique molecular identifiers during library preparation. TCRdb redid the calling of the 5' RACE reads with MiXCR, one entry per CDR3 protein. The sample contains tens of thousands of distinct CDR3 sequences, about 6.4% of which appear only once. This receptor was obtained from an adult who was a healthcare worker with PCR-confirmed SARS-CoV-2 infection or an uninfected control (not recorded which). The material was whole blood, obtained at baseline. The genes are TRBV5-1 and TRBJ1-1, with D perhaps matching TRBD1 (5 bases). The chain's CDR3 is CASSLMGDTEAFF. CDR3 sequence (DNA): TGCGCCAGCAGCTTGATGGGGGACACTGAAGCTTTCTTT.